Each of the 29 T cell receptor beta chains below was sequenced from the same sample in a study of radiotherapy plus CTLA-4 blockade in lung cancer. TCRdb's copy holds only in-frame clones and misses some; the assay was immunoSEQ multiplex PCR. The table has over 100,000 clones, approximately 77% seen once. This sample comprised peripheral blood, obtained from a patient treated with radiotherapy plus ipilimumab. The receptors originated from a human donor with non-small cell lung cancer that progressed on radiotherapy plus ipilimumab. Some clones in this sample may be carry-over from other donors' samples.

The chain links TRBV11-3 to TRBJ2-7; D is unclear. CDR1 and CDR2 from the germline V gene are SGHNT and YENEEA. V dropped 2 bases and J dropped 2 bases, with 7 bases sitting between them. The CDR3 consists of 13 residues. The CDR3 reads CASSLSGTYEQYF. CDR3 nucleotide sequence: TGTGCCAGCAGCTTATCAGGAACCTACGAGCAGTACTTC.

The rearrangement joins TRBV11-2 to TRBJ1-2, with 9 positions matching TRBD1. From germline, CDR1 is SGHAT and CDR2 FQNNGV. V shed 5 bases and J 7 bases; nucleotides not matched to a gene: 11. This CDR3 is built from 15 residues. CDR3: CASSPRPGQGVGYTF. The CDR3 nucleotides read TGTGCCAGCAGCCCACGTCCGGGACAGGGAGTTGGCTACACCTTC. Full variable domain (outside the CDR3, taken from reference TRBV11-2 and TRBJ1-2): EAGVAQSPRYKIIEKRQSVAFWCNPISGHATLYWYQQILGQGPKLLIQFQNNGVVDDSQLPKDRFSAERLKGVDSTLKIQPAKLEDSAVYLCASSPRPGQGVGYTFGSGTRLTVV.

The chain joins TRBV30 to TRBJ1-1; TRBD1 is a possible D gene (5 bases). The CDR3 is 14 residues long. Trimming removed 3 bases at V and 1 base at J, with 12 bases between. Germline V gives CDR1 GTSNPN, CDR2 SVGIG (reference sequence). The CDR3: CAWSVGGKNTEAFF. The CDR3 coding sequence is TGTGCCTGGAGCGTTGGGGGGAAGAACACTGAAGCTTTCTTT.

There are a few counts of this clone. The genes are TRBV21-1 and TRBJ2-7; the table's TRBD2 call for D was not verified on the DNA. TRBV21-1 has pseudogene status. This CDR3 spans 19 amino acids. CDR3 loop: CASSNLILAGDFTVYEQYF. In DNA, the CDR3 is TGTGCCAGCAGCAATCTTATCCTAGCGGGGGACTTCACTGTCTACGAGCAGTACTTC.

CDR3 sequence (DNA): TGTGCCAGCAGTTTTCGTTCAGGGTATGGCTACACCTTC. Translation: CASSFRSGYGYTF. V and J are TRBV27 and TRBJ1-2, with a possible D match to TRBD1 (5 bases). Germline V gene lookup returns CDR1 MNHEY and CDR2 SMNVEV (reference sequence). This CDR3 is built from 13 residues. V was shortened by 3 bases and J by 5 bases, with 10 bases between the two germline ends.

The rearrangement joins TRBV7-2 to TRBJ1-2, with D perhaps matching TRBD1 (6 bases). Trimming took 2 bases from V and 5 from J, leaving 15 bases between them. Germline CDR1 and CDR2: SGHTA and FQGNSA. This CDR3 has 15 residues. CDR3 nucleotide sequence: TGTGCCAGCAGCTTATATCGTGCAGGGGCTTATGGCTACACCTTC. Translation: CASSLYRAGAYGYTF.

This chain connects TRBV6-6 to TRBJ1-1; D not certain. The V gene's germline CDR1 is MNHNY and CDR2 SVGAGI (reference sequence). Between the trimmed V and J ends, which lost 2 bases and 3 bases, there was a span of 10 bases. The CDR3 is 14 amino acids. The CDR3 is CASSYVFRDTEAFF. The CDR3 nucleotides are TGTGCCAGCAGTTACGTTTTTCGGGACACTGAAGCTTTCTTT.

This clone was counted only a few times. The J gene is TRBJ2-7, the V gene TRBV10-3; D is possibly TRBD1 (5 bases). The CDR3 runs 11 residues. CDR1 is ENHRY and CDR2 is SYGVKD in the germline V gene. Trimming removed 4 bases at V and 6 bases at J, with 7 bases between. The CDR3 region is CAISVDSEQYF. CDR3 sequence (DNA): TGTGCCATCAGTGTCGACAGCGAGCAGTACTTC.

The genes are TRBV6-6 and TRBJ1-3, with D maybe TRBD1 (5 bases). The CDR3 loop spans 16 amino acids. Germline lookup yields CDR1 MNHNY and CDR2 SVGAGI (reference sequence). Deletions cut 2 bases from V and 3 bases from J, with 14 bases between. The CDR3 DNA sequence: TGTGCCAGCAGTTACCGGGGCGGGGAGGGTGGAAACACCATATATTTT. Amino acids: CASSYRGGEGGNTIYF.

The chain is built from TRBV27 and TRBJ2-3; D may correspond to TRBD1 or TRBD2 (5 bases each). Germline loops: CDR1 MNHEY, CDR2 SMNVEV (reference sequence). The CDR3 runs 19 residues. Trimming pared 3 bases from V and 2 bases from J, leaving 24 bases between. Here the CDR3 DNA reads TGTGCCAGCAGTTTTTTAGGGCCTAGAGGGGCTAGCCCCACAGATACGCAGTATTTT. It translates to CASSFLGPRGASPTDTQYF.

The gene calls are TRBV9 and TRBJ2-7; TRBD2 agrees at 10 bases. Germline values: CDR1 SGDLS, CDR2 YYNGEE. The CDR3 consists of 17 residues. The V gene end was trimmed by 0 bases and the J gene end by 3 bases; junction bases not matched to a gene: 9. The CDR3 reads CASSVAFDSGGRYEQYF. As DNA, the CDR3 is TGTGCCAGCAGCGTAGCCTTCGATAGCGGGGGGCGCTACGAGCAGTACTTC.

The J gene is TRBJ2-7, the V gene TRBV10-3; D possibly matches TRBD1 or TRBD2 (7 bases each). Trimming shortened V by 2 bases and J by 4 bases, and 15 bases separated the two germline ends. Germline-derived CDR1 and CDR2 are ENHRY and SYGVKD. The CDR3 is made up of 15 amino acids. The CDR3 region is CAISEGRGRSYEQYF. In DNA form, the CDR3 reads TGTGCCATCAGTGAGGGGAGGGGGCGATCGTACGAGCAGTACTTC.

The CDR3 DNA reads as TGTGCCATCGGGCGGGACAGGGGGTTTCACGAGCAGTACTTC. This translates into CAIGRDRGFHEQYF. The rearrangement uses TRBV10-3 and TRBJ2-7; TRBD1 matches 11 bases. Germline CDR1 and CDR2: ENHRY and SYGVKD. The CDR3 sequence is 14 residues long. The J segment lost 5 bases and the V segment lost 8 bases, leaving 8 bases of the junction unmatched.

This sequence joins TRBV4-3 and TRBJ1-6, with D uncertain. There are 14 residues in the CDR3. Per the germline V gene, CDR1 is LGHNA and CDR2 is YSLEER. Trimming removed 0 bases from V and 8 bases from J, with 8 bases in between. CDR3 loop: CASSQDIGDSPLHF. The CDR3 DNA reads TGCGCCAGCAGCCAAGATATCGGGGATTCACCCCTCCACTTT.

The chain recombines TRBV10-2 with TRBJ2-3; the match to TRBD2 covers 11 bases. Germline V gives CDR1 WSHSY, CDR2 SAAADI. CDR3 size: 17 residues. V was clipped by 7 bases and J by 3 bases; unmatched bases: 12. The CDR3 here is CASIAHKLAGGTDTQYF. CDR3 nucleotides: TGCGCCAGCATCGCGCATAAGCTAGCGGGGGGAACAGATACGCAGTATTTT.

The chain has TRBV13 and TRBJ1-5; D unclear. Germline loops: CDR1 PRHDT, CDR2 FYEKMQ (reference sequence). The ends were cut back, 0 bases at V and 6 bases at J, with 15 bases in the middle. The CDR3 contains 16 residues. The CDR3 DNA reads TGTGCCAGCAGCTTAGGTAGGTTCGGATCTGGTCAGCCCCAGCATTTT. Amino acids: CASSLGRFGSGQPQHF.

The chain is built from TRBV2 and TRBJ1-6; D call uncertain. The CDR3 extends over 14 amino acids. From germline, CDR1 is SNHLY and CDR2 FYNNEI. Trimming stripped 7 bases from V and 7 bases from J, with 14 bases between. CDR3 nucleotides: TGTGCCAGCACCCAAGGAAGTGGGAATTCACCCCTCCACTTT. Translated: CASTQGSGNSPLHF.

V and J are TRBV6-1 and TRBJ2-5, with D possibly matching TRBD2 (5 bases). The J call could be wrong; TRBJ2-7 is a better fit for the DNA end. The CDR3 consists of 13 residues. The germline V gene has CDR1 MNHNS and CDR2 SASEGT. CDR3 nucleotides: TGTGCCAGCACGATCTTCCGGGACTACGAGCAGTACTTC. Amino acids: CASTIFRDYEQYF.

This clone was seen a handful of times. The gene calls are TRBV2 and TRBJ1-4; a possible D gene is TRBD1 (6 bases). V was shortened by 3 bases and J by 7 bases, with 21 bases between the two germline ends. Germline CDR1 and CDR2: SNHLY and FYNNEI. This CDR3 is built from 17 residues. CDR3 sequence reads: CASSDISWKGEGEKLFF. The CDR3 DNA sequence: TGTGCCAGCAGTGATATTTCGTGGAAGGGGGAAGGTGAAAAACTGTTTTTT.

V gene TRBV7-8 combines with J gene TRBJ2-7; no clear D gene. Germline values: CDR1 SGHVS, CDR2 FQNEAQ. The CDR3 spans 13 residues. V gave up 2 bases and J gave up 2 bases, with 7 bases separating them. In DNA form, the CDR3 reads TGTGCCAGCAGCTTATTCAACCCCTACGAGCAGTACTTC. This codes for CASSLFNPYEQYF. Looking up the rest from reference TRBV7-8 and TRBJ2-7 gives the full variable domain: GAGVSQSPRYKVAKRGQDVALRCDPISGHVSLFWYQQALGQGPEFLTYFQNEAQLDKSGLPSDRFFAERPEGSVSTLKIQRTQQEDSAVYLCASSLFNPYEQYFGPGTRLTVT.

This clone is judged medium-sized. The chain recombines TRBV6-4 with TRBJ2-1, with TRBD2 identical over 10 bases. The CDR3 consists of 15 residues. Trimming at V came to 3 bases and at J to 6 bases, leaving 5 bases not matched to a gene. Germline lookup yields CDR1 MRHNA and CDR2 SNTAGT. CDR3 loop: CASSEVSGGANEQFF. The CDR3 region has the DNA TGTGCCAGCAGTGAAGTAAGCGGGGGGGCCAATGAGCAGTTCTTC.

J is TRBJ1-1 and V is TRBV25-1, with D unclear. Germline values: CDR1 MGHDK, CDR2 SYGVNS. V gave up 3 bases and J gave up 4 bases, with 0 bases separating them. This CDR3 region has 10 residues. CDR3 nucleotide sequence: TGTGCCAGCAGTGACACTGAAGCTTTCTTT. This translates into CASSDTEAFF.

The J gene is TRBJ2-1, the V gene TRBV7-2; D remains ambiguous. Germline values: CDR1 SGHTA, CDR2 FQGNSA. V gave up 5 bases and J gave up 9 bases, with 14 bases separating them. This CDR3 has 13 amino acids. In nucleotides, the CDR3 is TGTGCCAGCAGCACCGCTCCGTCAGGTGAGCAGTTCTTC. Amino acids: CASSTAPSGEQFF. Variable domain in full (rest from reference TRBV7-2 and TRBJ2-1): GAGVSQSPSNKVTEKGKDVELRCDPISGHTALYWYRQSLGQGLEFLIYFQGNSAPDKSGLPSDRFSAERTGGSVSTLTIQRTQQEDSAVYLCASSTAPSGEQFFGPGTRLTVL.

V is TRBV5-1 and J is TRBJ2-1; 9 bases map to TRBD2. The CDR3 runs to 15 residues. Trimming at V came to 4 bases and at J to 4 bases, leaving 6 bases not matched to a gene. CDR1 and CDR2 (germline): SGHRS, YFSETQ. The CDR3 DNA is TGCGCCAGCAGCGTAGCGGGGGCCTTATACAATGAGCAGTTCTTC. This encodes CASSVAGALYNEQFF.

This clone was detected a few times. CDR3 DNA: TGTGCCAGCAGCCCCTACTCTGGAAACACCATATATTTT. It translates to CASSPYSGNTIYF. The chain combines TRBV7-2 with TRBJ1-3; no definite D call. V lost 5 bases and J 0 bases, leaving 5 bases between the germline ends. The CDR3 covers 13 residues. Germline CDR1 SGHTA, CDR2 FQGNSA.

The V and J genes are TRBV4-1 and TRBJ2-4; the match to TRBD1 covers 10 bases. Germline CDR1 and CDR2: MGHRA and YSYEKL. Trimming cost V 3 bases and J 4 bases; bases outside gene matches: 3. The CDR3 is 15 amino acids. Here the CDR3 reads CASSHRDRGKNIQYF. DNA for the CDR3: TGCGCCAGCAGCCATAGGGACAGGGGAAAAAACATTCAGTACTTC.

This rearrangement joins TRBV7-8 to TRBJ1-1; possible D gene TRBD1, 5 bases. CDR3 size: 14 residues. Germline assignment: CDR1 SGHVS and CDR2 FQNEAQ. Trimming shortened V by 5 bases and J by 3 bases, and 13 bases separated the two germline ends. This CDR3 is CASSPRRDYTEAFF. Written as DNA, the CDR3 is TGTGCCAGCAGCCCCCGCCGGGACTACACTGAAGCTTTCTTT.

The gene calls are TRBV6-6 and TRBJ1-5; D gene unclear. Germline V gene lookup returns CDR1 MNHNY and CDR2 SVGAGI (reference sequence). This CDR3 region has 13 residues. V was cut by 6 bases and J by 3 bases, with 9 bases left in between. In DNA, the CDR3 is TGTGCCAGCAGCCCAAATTACAATCAGCCCCAGCATTTT. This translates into CASSPNYNQPQHF.

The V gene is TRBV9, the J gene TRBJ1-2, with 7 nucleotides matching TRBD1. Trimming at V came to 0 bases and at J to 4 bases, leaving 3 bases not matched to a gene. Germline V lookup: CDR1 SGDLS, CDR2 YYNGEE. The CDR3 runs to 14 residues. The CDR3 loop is CASSVDRGGYGYTF. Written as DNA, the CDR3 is TGTGCCAGCAGCGTAGACAGGGGTGGCTATGGCTACACCTTC. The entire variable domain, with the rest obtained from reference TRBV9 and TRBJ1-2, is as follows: DSGVTQTPKHLITATGQRVTLRCSPRSGDLSVYWYQQSLDQGLQFLIQYYNGEERAKGNILERFSAQQFPDLHSELNLSSLELGDSALYFCASSVDRGGYGYTFGSGTRLTVV.